This passage covers 2 T cell receptor beta chains from one sample sequenced in a study of radiotherapy plus CTLA-4 blockade in lung cancer. Here immunoSEQ multiplex PCR was the method, and the copy in TCRdb shows in-frame clones only, minus some. The profile covers roughly 110,000 clones, with 85% appearing a single time and less than 2.5% taken by the ten largest. Sequencing was performed on peripheral blood, taken from a patient treated with radiotherapy plus ipilimumab. The source of these receptors is a human donor with non-small cell lung cancer that progressed on radiotherapy plus ipilimumab. Some clones in this sample may be carry-over from other donors' samples.

This sequence joins TRBV9 and TRBJ2-7; perhaps TRBD2 as D (6 bases). The CDR3 is 15 amino acids. V was pared by 0 bases and J by 3 bases, with 13 bases between. CDR1 is SGDLS, CDR2 YYNGEE, per germline. The CDR3 DNA reads TGTGCCAGCAGCGTAGGCGGAGGGGAGAACTACGAGCAGTACTTC. Protein: CASSVGGGENYEQYF.

The chain employs TRBV11-2 and TRBJ2-1; D is unclear. V lost 1 base to trimming and J lost 9 bases, with 10 bases between them. The CDR3 loop spans 13 amino acids. In germline, CDR1 is SGHAT, CDR2 FQNNGV. The CDR3 nucleotides are TGTGCCAGCAGCTTAGGTAGGGTGGGTGAGCAGTTCTTC. Translation: CASSLGRVGEQFF.